The entry below gives a single T cell receptor beta chain sequence along with its context. Its antigen is not known. At the time of sampling, donors were nominally healthy, though unrecorded immune exposures were likely. It was with 60 Vbeta and 13 Jbeta primers that the PCR ran. Clones were read by immunoSEQ multiplex PCR, and TCRdb kept only the in-frame ones, dropping some. The data contain over 150,000 clones, around 77% of them singletons. The source of the sample is a study of cytomegalovirus exposure and HLA in healthy donors. General observations from the study: Reports indicate that TCR beta sequences accurately predicted the HLA-A and HLA-B alleles of most subjects. A reported reduction in N-insertions relative to the roughly 710-donor mean was seen in an Asian-associated ancestry cluster in a later analysis.

From germline, CDR1 is LNHDA and CDR2 SQIVND (reference sequence). V trimming: 7 bases; J trimming: 9 bases; junction bases outside the gene matches: 6. The CDR3 totals 13 residues. The rearrangement joins TRBV19 to TRBJ2-1; 10 bases are shared with TRBD2. The sample was PBMCs. The receptor comes from a man between 60 and 70 years old in good health and CMV-seronegative. The CDR3 loop reads CASKTSGSGEQFF. Here the CDR3 DNA reads TGTGCCAGTAAGACTAGCGGGTCAGGTGAGCAGTTCTTC.